These 8 T cell receptor beta chains came from one sample sequenced in a study of CD8 T cells in ankylosing spondylitis. Study observations and caveats: Several highly homologous variants made up a TCR beta motif, and this motif appeared characteristic of ankylosing spondylitis blood.

TCRdb processed the 5' RACE reads anew with MiXCR; each CDR3 protein has one entry. Here the sample spans hundreds of thousands of distinct CDR3 sequences, over 9.5% being singletons. These TCRs are of unknown antigen specificity. Sample: blood, either unsorted or a sorted T cell fraction (not recorded which). The receptors stem from a male donor with ankylosing spondylitis.

In this sample, this clonotype turned up many times. J is TRBJ2-3 and V is TRBV20-1, with D unclear. This CDR3 has 12 residues. In germline, CDR1 is DFQATT, CDR2 SNEGSKA (reference sequence). Trimming took off 6 bases at V and 4 bases at J, with 11 bases between the two ends. In DNA form, the CDR3 reads TGCAGTGCGCCGAGTGCCGCAGATACGCAGTATTTT. This translates into CSAPSAADTQYF.

The chain's CDR3 is CASSRATGTLGSEKLFF. As DNA, the CDR3 is TGTGCCAGCTCACGGGCCACCGGGACCCTCGGGTCTGAAAAACTGTTTTTT. The V gene is TRBV18, the J gene TRBJ1-4; weak D call: TRBD1 (5 bases). This CDR3 contains 17 residues. The germline CDR1 and CDR2 sequences are KGHSH and LQKENI. Trimming removed 4 bases from V and 7 bases from J, with 22 bases in between. Full variable domain (remainder filled in from reference TRBV18 and TRBJ1-4): NAGVMQNPRHLVRRRGQEARLRCSPMKGHSHVYWYRQLPEEGLKFMVYLQKENIIDESGMPKERFSAEFPKEGPSILRIQQVVRGDSAAYFCASSRATGTLGSEKLFFGSGTQLSVL.

This chain joins TRBV20-1 and TRBJ2-2, with D possibly called TRBD1 or TRBD2 (5 bases each). Germline V CDR1 and CDR2: DFQATT, SNEGSKA (reference sequence). This CDR3 has 13 residues. V gave up 7 bases and J gave up 1 base, with 10 bases separating them. CDR3 nucleotides: TGCAGTGGGGTGGGGGAGAACACCGGGGAGCTGTTTTTT. This codes for CSGVGENTGELFF.

This clonotype was seen more than once but under ten times. The chain has TRBV20-1 and TRBJ1-2; maybe TRBD1 (5 bases). Germline-derived CDR1 and CDR2 are DFQATT and SNEGSKA (reference sequence). V was trimmed by 6 bases and J by 5 bases, leaving 22 bases between them. The CDR3 extends over 15 amino acids. CDR3 sequence (DNA): TGCAGTGCGTCCCGGTTGACAGCTGGAAAGTATGGCTACACCTTC. This sequence encodes CSASRLTAGKYGYTF.

This chain connects TRBV20-1 to TRBJ1-2; no firm D call. With 6 bases removed from V and 5 bases from J, the gap between germline ends came to 13 bases. The CDR3 sequence is 12 residues long. Germline V gene data show CDR1 as DFQATT and CDR2 as SNEGSKA (reference sequence). The CDR3 protein is CSAPASGYGYTF. For the CDR3, the DNA is TGCAGTGCCCCAGCCTCTGGGTATGGCTACACCTTC.

This clonotype was counted at least ten times. J is TRBJ1-4 and V is TRBV12-3 or TRBV12-4, with D possibly matching TRBD1 (5 bases). The CDR3 runs to 16 residues. The V end was cut by 5 bases, the J end by 2 bases, with 15 bases between. CDR3: CASSQGGAGTNEKLFF. The CDR3 DNA reads as TGTGCCAGCAGTCAGGGTGGGGCAGGGACTAATGAAAAACTGTTTTTT.

V gene TRBV9 combines with J gene TRBJ2-1; the match to TRBD2 covers 8 bases. This CDR3 has 13 amino acids. V shed 4 bases, J shed 8 bases, and the junction held 5 bases outside the gene matches. Germline V gives CDR1 SGDLS, CDR2 YYNGEE. The CDR3 here is CASSRGGLDEQFF. DNA of the CDR3: TGTGCCAGCAGCCGGGGGGGGCTCGATGAGCAGTTCTTC.

The V gene is TRBV5-1, the J gene TRBJ1-1, with TRBD1 matching over 7 bases. This CDR3 region has 15 residues. V lost 4 bases to trimming and J lost 1 base; unmatched junction nucleotides: 7. Per the germline V gene, CDR1 is SGHRS and CDR2 is YFSETQ. CDR3 region: CASSTGQLPNTEAFF. CDR3 sequence (DNA): TGCGCCAGCAGCACGGGACAGTTACCGAACACTGAAGCTTTCTTT.